The present TCR beta chain was sequenced within a study of blood T cell repertoires in COVID-19. J gave up 0 bases and V 5 bases, and 2 bases lay outside the gene matches. Germline CDR1 is LGHDT and CDR2 is YNNKEL (reference sequence). CDR3 length: 15 amino acids. TCRdb's table, derived via immunoSEQ multiplex PCR, lists solely in-frame clones and lacks some. The data hold roughly 480,000 clones, with 89% observed a single time. Patients of the Seattle cohort, enrolled during active infection, were followed longitudinally. The chain carries TRBV3-1 (or the pseudogene TRBV3-2) and TRBJ2-3; TRBD2 aligns across 10 bases. Sequences were obtained from peripheral blood. The source of this sequence is a man younger than 30 with COVID-19, enrolled during active disease. The CDR3 DNA is TGTGCCAGCAGCGGACTAGCGGTGAGCACAGATACGCAGTATTTT. Its translation is CASSGLAVSTDTQYF.